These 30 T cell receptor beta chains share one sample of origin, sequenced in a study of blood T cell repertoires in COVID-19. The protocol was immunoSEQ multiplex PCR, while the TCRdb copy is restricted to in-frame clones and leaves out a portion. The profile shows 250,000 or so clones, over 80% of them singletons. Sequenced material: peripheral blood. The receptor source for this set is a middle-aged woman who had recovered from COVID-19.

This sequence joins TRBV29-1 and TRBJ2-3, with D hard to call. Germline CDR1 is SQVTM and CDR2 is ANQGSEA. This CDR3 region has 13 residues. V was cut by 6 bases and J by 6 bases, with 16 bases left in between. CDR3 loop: CSVQITPGDTQYF. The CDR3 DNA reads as TGCAGCGTCCAGATCACCCCCGGGGATACGCAGTATTTT.

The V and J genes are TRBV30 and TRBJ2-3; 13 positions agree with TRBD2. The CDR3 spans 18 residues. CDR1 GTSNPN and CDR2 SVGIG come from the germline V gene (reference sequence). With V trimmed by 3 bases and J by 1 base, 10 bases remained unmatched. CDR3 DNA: TGTGCCTGGAGCCGGAGGGAACTAGCGGGGGGGCGCACAGATACGCAGTATTTT. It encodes CAWSRRELAGGRTDTQYF.

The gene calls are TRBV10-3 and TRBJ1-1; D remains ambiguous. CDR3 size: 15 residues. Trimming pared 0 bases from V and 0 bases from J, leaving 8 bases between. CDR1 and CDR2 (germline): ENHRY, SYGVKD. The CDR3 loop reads CAISESWTLNTEAFF. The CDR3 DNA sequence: TGTGCCATCAGTGAGTCGTGGACTCTGAACACTGAAGCTTTCTTT.

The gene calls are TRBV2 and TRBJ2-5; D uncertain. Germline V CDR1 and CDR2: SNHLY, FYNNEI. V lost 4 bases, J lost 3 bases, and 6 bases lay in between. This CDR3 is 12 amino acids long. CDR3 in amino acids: CASSAAEETQYF. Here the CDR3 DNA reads TGTGCCAGCAGTGCGGCGGAAGAGACCCAGTACTTC.

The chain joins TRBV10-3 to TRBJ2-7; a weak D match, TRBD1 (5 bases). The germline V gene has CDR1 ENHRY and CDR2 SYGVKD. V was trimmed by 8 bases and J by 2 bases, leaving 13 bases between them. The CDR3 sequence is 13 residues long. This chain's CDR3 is CAIQGTWTYEQYF. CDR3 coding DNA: TGTGCCATCCAGGGTACATGGACCTACGAGCAGTACTTC.

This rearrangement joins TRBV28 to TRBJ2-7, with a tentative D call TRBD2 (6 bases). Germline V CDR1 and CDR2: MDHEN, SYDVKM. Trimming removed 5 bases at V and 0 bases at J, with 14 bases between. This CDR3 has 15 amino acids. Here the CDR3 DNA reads TGTGCCAGCAGTCCCGGGACTCCGAGCTCCTACGAGCAGTACTTC. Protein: CASSPGTPSSYEQYF. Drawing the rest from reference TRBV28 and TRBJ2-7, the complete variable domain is DVKVTQSSRYLVKRTGEKVFLECVQDMDHENMFWYRQDPGLGLRLIYFSYDVKMKEKGDIPEGYSVSREKKERFSLILESASTNQTSMYLCASSPGTPSSYEQYFGPGTRLTVT.

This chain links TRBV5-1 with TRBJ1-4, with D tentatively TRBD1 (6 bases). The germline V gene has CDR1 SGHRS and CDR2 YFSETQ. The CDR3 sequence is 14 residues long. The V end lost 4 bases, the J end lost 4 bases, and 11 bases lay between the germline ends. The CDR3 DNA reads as TGCGCCAGCAGCCCCACAGGGAATAATGAAAAACTGTTTTTT. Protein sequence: CASSPTGNNEKLFF.

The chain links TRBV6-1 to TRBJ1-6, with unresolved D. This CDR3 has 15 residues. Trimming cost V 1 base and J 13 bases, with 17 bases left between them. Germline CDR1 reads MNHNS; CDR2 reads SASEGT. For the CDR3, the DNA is TGTGCCAGCAGTGAAGATCTACGGACGGGGAGGCCCCTCCACTTT. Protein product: CASSEDLRTGRPLHF.

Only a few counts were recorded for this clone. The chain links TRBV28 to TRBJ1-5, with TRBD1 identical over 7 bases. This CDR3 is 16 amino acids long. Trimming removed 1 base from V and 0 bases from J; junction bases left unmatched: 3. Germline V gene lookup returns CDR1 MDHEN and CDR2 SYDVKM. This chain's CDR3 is CASSLYRGPSNQPQHF. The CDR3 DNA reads TGTGCCAGCAGTTTATATAGGGGGCCTAGCAATCAGCCCCAGCATTTT.

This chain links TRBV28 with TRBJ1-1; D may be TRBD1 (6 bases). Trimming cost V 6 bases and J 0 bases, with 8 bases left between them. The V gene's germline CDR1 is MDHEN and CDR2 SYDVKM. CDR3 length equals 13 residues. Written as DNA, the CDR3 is TGTGCCAGCAGCAGGGGTTTGAACACTGAAGCTTTCTTT. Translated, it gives CASSRGLNTEAFF.

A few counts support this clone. The CDR3 sequence is CASAQGAQALQETQYF. CDR3 in DNA: TGCGCCAGCGCCCAGGGGGCGCAGGCGTTGCAAGAGACCCAGTACTTC. The J gene is TRBJ2-5, the V gene TRBV5-1; the match to TRBD1 covers 8 bases. CDR1 is SGHRS and CDR2 is YFSETQ in the germline V gene. The V and J ends lost 7 bases and 2 bases, in that order; junction bases with no gene match: 13. The CDR3 loop spans 16 amino acids. The whole variable domain, filled in from reference TRBV5-1 and TRBJ2-5, reads KAGVTQTPRYLIKTRGQQVTLSCSPISGHRSVSWYQQTPGQGLQFLFEYFSETQRNKGNFPGRFSGRQFSNSRSEMNVSTLELGDSALYLCASAQGAQALQETQYFGPGTRLLVL.

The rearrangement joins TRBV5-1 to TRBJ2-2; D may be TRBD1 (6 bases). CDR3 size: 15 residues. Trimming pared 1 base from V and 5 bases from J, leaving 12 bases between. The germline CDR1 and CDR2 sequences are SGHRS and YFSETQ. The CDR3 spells CASSLRGWRTGELFF. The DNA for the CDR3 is TGCGCCAGCAGCTTGAGGGGGTGGAGGACCGGGGAGCTGTTTTTT.

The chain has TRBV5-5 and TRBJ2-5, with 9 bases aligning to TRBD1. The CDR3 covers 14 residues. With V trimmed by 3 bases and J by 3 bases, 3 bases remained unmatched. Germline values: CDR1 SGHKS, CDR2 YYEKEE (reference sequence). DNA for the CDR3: TGTGCCAGCAGCTCACGGACAGGGGAAGAGACCCAGTACTTC. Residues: CASSSRTGEETQYF. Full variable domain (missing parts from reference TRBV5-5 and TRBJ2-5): DAGVTQSPTHLIKTRGQQVTLRCSPISGHKSVSWYQQVLGQGPQFIFQYYEKEERGRGNFPDRFSARQFPNYSSELNVNALLLGDSALYLCASSSRTGEETQYFGPGTRLLVL.

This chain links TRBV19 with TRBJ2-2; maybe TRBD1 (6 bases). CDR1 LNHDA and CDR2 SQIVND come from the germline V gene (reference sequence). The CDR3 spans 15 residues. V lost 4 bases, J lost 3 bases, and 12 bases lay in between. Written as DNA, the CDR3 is TGTGCCAGTAGTACAAACCACAGGGACACCGGGGAGCTGTTTTTT. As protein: CASSTNHRDTGELFF.

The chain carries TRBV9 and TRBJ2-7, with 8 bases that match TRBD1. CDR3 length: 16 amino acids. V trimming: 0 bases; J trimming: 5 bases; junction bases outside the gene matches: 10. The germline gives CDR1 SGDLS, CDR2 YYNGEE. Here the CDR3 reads CASSVVSGRGRDEQYF. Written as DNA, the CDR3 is TGTGCCAGCAGCGTAGTTTCCGGCAGGGGGCGCGACGAGCAGTACTTC.

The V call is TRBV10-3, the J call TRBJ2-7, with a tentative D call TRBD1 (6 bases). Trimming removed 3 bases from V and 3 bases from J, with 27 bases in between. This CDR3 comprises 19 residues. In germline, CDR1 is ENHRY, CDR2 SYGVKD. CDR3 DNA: TGTGCCATCAGTGAACGAAGCAAGACAGGCCCTATTGAGTACTACGAGCAGTACTTC. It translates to CAISERSKTGPIEYYEQYF.

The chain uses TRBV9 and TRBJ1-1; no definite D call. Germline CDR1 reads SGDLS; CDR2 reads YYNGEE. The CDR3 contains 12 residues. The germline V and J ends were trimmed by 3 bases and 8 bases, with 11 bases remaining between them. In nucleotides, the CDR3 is TGTGCCAGCAGCGCCAGATCGGGAGAAGCTTTCTTT. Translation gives CASSARSGEAFF.

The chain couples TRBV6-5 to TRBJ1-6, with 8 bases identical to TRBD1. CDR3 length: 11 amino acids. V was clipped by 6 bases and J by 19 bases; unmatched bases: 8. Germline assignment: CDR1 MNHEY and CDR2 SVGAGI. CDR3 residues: CASRDRDRPHF. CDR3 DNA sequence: TGTGCCAGCAGAGACCGGGACAGGCCACACTTT.

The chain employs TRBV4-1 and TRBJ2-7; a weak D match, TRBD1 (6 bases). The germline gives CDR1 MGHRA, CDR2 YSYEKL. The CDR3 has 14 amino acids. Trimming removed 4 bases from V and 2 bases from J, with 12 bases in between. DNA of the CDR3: TGCGCCAGCAGCCGCCCGGGACAACCCTACGAGCAGTACTTC. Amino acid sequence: CASSRPGQPYEQYF.

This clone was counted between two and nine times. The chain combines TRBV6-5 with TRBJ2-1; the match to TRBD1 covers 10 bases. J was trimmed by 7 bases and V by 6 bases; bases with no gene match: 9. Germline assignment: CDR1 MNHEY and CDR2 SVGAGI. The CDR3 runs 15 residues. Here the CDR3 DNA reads TGTGCCAGCAGGGGCTCCGGGACAGGGGAGAATGAGCAGTTCTTC. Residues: CASRGSGTGENEQFF.

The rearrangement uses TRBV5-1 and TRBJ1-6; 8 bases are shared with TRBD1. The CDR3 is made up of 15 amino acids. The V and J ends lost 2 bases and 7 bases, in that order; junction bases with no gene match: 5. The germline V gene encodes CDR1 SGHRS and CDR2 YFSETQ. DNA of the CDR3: TGCGCCAGCAGCTTATGGACAGGGAAGAATTCACCCCTCCACTTT. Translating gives CASSLWTGKNSPLHF.

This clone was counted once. For the CDR3, the DNA is TGTGCCAGCAGCAATCCGTTTGGAGGAGGGGCCAACGTCCTGACTTTC. As protein: CASSNPFGGGANVLTF. This sequence joins TRBV9 and TRBJ2-6, with D possibly being TRBD2 (5 bases). CDR3 length: 16 residues. V shed 4 bases and J shed 4 bases, with 15 bases lying between them. Germline-derived CDR1 and CDR2 are SGDLS and YYNGEE. Looking up the rest from reference TRBV9 and TRBJ2-6 gives the full variable domain: DSGVTQTPKHLITATGQRVTLRCSPRSGDLSVYWYQQSLDQGLQFLIQYYNGEERAKGNILERFSAQQFPDLHSELNLSSLELGDSALYFCASSNPFGGGANVLTFGAGSRLTVL.

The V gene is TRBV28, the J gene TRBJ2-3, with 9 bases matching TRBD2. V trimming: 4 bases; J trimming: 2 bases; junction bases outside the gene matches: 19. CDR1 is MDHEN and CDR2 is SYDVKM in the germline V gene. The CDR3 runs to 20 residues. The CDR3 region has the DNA TGTGCCAGCAGTTCCTTACCCGTCCACGCGGGGGGGCGAATCACAGATACGCAGTATTTT. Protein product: CASSSLPVHAGGRITDTQYF. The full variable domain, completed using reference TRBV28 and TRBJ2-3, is DVKVTQSSRYLVKRTGEKVFLECVQDMDHENMFWYRQDPGLGLRLIYFSYDVKMKEKGDIPEGYSVSREKKERFSLILESASTNQTSMYLCASSSLPVHAGGRITDTQYFGPGTRLTVL.

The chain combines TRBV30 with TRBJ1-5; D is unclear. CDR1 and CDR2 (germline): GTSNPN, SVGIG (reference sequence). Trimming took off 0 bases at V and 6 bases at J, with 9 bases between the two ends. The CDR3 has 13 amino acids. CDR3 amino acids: CAWSVRGAQPQHF. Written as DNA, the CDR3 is TGTGCCTGGAGTGTACGGGGTGCTCAGCCCCAGCATTTT.

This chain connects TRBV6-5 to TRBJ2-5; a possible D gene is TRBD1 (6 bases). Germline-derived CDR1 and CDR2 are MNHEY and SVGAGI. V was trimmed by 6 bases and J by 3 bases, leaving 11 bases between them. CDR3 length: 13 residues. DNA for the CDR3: TGTGCCAGCAGGCCCCGGACAGAAGAGACCCAGTACTTC. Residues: CASRPRTEETQYF.

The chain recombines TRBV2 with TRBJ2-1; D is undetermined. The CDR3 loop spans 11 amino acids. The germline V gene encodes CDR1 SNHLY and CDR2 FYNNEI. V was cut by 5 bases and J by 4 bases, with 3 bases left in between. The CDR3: CASSSYNEQFF. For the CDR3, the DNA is TGTGCCAGCAGTTCATACAATGAGCAGTTCTTC.

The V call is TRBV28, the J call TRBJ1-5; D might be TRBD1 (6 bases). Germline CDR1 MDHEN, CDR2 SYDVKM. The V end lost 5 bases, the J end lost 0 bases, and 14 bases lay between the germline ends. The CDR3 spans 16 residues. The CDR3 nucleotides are TGTGCCAGCAGTACTCAGGGGCGCGGTAGCAATCAGCCCCAGCATTTT. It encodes CASSTQGRGSNQPQHF.

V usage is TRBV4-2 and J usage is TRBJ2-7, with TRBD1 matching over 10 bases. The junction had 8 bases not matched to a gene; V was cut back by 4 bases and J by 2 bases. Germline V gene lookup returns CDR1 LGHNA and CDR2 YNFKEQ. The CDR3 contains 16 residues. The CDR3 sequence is CASSPTGTGATYEQYF. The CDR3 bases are TGTGCCAGCAGCCCGACCGGGACAGGGGCCACCTACGAGCAGTACTTC.

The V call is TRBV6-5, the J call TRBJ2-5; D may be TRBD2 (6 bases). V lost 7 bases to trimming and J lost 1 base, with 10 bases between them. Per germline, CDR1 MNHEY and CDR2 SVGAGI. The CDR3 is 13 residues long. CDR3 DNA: TGTGCCAGCAAGGCGGGGACCCAAGAGACCCAGTACTTC. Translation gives CASKAGTQETQYF.

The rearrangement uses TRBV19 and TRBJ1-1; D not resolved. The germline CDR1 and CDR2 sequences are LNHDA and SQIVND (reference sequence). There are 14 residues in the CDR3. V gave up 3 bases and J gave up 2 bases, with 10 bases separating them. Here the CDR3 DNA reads TGTGCCAGTAGTATCGAGGGATTTAACACTGAAGCTTTCTTT. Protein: CASSIEGFNTEAFF.